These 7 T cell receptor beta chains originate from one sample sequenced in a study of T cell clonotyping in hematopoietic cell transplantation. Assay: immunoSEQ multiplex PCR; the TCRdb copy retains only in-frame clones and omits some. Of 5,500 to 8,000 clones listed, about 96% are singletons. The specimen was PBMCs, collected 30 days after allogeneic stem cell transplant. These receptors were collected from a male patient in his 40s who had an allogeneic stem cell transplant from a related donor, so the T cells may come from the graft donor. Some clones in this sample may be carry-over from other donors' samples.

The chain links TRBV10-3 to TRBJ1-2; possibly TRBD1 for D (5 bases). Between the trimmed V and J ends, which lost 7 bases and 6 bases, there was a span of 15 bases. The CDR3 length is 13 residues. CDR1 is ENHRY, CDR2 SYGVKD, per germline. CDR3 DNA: TGTGCCATCACGGTTGGCAGGGAAAATGGCTACACCTTC. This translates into CAITVGRENGYTF.

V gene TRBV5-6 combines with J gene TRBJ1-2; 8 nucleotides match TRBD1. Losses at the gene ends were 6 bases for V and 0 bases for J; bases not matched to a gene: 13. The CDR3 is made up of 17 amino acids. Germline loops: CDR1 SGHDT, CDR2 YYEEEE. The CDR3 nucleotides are TGTGCCAGCAACACACCGGACAGGGAACCTTCTAACTATGGCTACACCTTC. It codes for CASNTPDREPSNYGYTF.

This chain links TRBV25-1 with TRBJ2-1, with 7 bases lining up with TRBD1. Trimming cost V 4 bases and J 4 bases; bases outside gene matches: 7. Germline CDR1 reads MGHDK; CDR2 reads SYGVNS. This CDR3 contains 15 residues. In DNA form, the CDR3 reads TGTGCCAGCAGTGGCCATCGGGACAGTTACAATGAGCAGTTCTTC. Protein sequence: CASSGHRDSYNEQFF.

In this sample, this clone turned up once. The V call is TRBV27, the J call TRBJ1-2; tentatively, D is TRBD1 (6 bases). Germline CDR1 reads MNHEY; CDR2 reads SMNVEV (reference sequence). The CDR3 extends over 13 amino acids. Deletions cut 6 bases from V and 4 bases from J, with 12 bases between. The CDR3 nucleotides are TGTGCCAGCAGCCAGACAGGCCCCTATGGCTACACCTTC. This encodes CASSQTGPYGYTF.

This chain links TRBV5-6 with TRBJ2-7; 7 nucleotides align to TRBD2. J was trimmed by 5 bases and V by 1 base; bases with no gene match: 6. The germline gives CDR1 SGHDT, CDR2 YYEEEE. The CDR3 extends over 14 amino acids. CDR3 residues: CASSLRTSAHEQYF. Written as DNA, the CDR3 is TGTGCCAGCAGCTTGAGGACTAGTGCCCACGAGCAGTACTTC. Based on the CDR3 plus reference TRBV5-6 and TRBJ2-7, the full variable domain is DAGVTQSPTHLIKTRGQQVTLRCSPKSGHDTVSWYQQALGQGPQFIFQYYEEEERQRGNFPDRFSGHQFPNYSSELNVNALLLGDSALYLCASSLRTSAHEQYFGPGTRLTVT.

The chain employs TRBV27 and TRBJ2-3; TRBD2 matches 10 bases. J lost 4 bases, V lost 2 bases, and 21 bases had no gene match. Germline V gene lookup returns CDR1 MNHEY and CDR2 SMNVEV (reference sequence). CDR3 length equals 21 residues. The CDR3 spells CASSLKGTASGGPAWPDTQYF. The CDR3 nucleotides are TGTGCCAGCAGTTTAAAGGGGACGGCTAGCGGGGGCCCCGCATGGCCAGATACGCAGTATTTT.

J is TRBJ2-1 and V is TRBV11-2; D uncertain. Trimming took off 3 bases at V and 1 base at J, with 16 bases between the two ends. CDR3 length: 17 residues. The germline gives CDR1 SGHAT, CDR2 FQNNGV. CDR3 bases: TGTGCCAGCAGCTTTCGTAGGTTTGTTGGGTCCTACAATGAGCAGTTCTTC. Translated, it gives CASSFRRFVGSYNEQFF.